What follows are 8 T cell receptor beta chains derived from one specimen sequenced in a study of breast tumors, draining lymph nodes, adjacent tissues (dated by TCRdb to the mid-2010s). Libraries were made using multiplex PCR. Sequencing relied on an Illumina HiSeq 2000. TCRdb took the public reads, trimmed them with fastp at Q25, ran MiXCR for clone calling and kept in-frame beta chains. Each record represents a unique CDR3 protein, reported with the most common genes and DNA among its rows. This sample holds fewer than 250,000 distinct CDR3 sequences; approximately 30% were observed only once. Of the sample, around 1.5% is held by the ten largest clones. The axillary draining lymph nodes of breast cancer patients were the source of the lymph node samples. The sample comprised axillary lymph node tissue. These TCRs come from a female donor with breast cancer. Some clones in this sample may be carry-over from other donors' samples.

V is TRBV19 and J is TRBJ1-2, with D possibly TRBD1 on 5 matching bases. Trimming pared 5 bases from V and 8 bases from J, leaving 15 bases between. The CDR3 contains 13 residues. The V gene's germline CDR1 is LNHDA and CDR2 SQIVND (reference sequence). CDR3 coding DNA: TGTGCCAGTAGTCGGGGACTAGCGGGAGGCTACACCTTC. It is translated as CASSRGLAGGYTF.

J is TRBJ1-1 and V is TRBV7-9, with 7 bases lining up with TRBD1. The junction had 15 bases not matched to a gene; V was cut back by 5 bases and J by 9 bases. Germline V gene lookup returns CDR1 SEHNR and CDR2 FQNEAQ (reference sequence). The CDR3 is made up of 15 amino acids. The CDR3 DNA reads TGTGCCAGCAGCGGGGAGGGACAGCTCTACGGGCAAGCTTTCTTT. Protein: CASSGEGQLYGQAFF. Variable domain in full (rest from reference TRBV7-9 and TRBJ1-1): DTGVSQNPRHKITKRGQNVTFRCDPISEHNRLYWYRQTLGQGPEFLTYFQNEAQLEKSRLLSDRFSAERPKGSFSTLEIQRTEQGDSAMYLCASSGEGQLYGQAFFGQGTRLTVV.

This clonotype occurred many times. The chain joins TRBV24-1 to TRBJ2-1; D not certain. CDR3 length: 12 amino acids. CDR1 KGHDR and CDR2 SFDVKD come from the germline V gene. The V and J ends lost 1 base and 8 bases respectively, with 5 bases between them. The CDR3 sequence: CATSDFPDEQFF. CDR3 sequence (DNA): TGTGCCACCAGTGATTTTCCGGATGAGCAGTTCTTC.

This clonotype has more than one count but fewer than ten. The V gene is TRBV13, the J gene TRBJ2-4; D is unresolved. This CDR3 comprises 13 residues. Trimming stripped 6 bases from V and 8 bases from J, with 14 bases between. Germline V gives CDR1 PRHDT, CDR2 FYEKMQ (reference sequence). The CDR3 sequence is CASSSARKDIQYF. The CDR3, as DNA: TGTGCCAGCAGTTCGGCCAGAAAAGACATTCAGTACTTC.

This clonotype appeared many times. The gene calls are TRBV20-1 and TRBJ1-6, with unresolved D. The CDR3 contains 15 residues. The germline CDR1 and CDR2 sequences are DFQATT and SNEGSKA (reference sequence). V was cut by 1 base and J by 10 bases, with 17 bases left in between. The CDR3: CSARVQSLERSPLHF. CDR3 nucleotide sequence: TGCAGTGCTAGAGTACAGAGCCTGGAAAGGTCACCCCTCCACTTT.

The table lists this clonotype with many counts. The chain links TRBV20-1 to TRBJ2-1; 10 nucleotides line up with TRBD2. V was pared by 3 bases and J by 3 bases, with 2 bases of the junction left unmatched. The CDR3 length is 14 residues. Germline-derived CDR1 and CDR2 are DFQATT and SNEGSKA (reference sequence). CDR3 coding DNA: TGCAGTGCTAGGGGACTAGCGCGCTACAATGAGCAGTTCTTC. It translates to CSARGLARYNEQFF.

This clonotype was picked up many times. This chain uses TRBV29-1 with TRBJ1-2, with D hard to call. CDR1 is SQVTM, CDR2 ANQGSEA, per germline. There are 13 residues in the CDR3. V dropped 0 bases and J dropped 3 bases, with 8 bases sitting between them. CDR3 loop: CSVEDTADYGYTF. The DNA for the CDR3 is TGCAGCGTTGAAGATACAGCTGACTATGGCTACACCTTC. The full variable domain, with the rest looked up from reference TRBV29-1 and TRBJ1-2, is SAVISQKPSRDICQRGTSLTIQCQVDSQVTMMFWYRQQPGQSLTLIATANQGSEATYESGFVIDKFPISRPNLTFSTLTVSNMSPEDSSIYLCSVEDTADYGYTFGSGTRLTVV.

This clonotype has ten or more counts. The chain links TRBV20-1 to TRBJ2-7; 14 bases are shared with TRBD2. Germline V gene sequence: CDR1 DFQATT, CDR2 SNEGSKA (reference sequence). The CDR3 sequence is 17 residues long. The trim removed 0 bases at V and 0 bases at J, leaving 4 bases unmatched. CDR3 DNA sequence: TGCAGTGCTAGAGATTCCGGGACTAGCGGGAGCTCCTACGAGCAGTACTTC. Amino acids: CSARDSGTSGSSYEQYF.